The next 27 T cell receptor beta chains were all read from a single sample in a study of T cell responses to AZD1222 COVID-19 vaccine. Sequencing was performed with immunoSEQ multiplex PCR; in TCRdb, only in-frame clones are kept and a portion is missing. The repertoire holds roughly 180,000 clones, with roughly nine tenths as singletons. The sample in question was peripheral blood, obtained on day 0 of AZD1222 vaccination. The source is an adult in good health.

The rearrangement uses TRBV5-1 and TRBJ2-7; D is unresolved. CDR3 length equals 15 residues. Germline CDR1 is SGHRS and CDR2 is YFSETQ. Between the trimmed V and J ends, which lost 0 bases and 4 bases, there was a span of 14 bases. CDR3 coding DNA: TGCGCCAGCAGCTTGGATATGGCTGAAGAATACGAGCAGTACTTC. This encodes CASSLDMAEEYEQYF.

This clone was recorded only once. This chain joins TRBV30 and TRBJ1-4; 7 bases are shared with TRBD1. The trim removed 0 bases at V and 11 bases at J, leaving 9 bases unmatched. The CDR3 runs 14 residues. Germline V lookup: CDR1 GTSNPN, CDR2 SVGIG (reference sequence). CDR3 residues: CAWSVGTAKGKLFF. CDR3 sequence (DNA): TGTGCCTGGAGTGTAGGGACAGCCAAGGGGAAACTGTTTTTT.

In DNA, the CDR3 is TGTGCCAGTAGTCTCGACGGCTCAAGCTCCTACGAGCAGTACTTC. Protein sequence: CASSLDGSSSYEQYF. This chain links TRBV19 with TRBJ2-7; D unresolved. Trimming left V 5 bases short and J 0 bases short, with 14 bases between. This CDR3 has 15 amino acids. Germline-derived CDR1 and CDR2 are LNHDA and SQIVND (reference sequence).

This clone was picked up a small number of times. This chain joins TRBV10-3 and TRBJ2-5; D possibly corresponds to TRBD1 (5 bases). This CDR3 contains 14 residues. Germline loops: CDR1 ENHRY, CDR2 SYGVKD. Trimming pared 3 bases from V and 2 bases from J, leaving 10 bases between. The CDR3, as DNA: TGTGCCATCAGTGATGTGACAGAACAAGAGACCCAGTACTTC. Amino acids: CAISDVTEQETQYF.

The sample holds many counts of this clone. The chain has TRBV9 and TRBJ2-7; TRBD2 agrees at 8 bases. Germline CDR1 and CDR2: SGDLS and YYNGEE. Losses at the gene ends were 4 bases for V and 1 base for J; bases not matched to a gene: 13. The length of the CDR3 is 17 residues. CDR3 sequence reads: CASSPSAGASPSYEQYF. The CDR3 nucleotides are TGTGCCAGCAGCCCATCAGCGGGGGCATCGCCTTCCTACGAGCAGTACTTC.

This clone has more than one count but fewer than ten. This rearrangement joins TRBV7-3 to TRBJ1-1; D gene uncertain. The V gene's germline CDR1 is SGHTA and CDR2 FQGTGA. V was shortened by 3 bases and J by 0 bases, with 5 bases between the two germline ends. The CDR3 extends over 13 amino acids. CDR3 sequence (DNA): TGTGCCAGCAGCTTCGGACTGAACACTGAAGCTTTCTTT. Translating gives CASSFGLNTEAFF.

With regard to this clone: The junction does not match germline at one end; this may be a read error. The chain employs TRBV5-8 and TRBJ1-1; D gene uncertain. The CDR3 is made up of 10 amino acids. Per germline, CDR1 SGHTS and CDR2 YDEGEE. CDR3 loop: CASSWRLLVF. The DNA for the CDR3 is TGTGCCAGCAGCTGGAGACTGCTAGTCTTT.

The chain has TRBV11-3 and TRBJ1-1, with 7 bases aligning to TRBD1. The ends lost 5 bases at V and 11 bases at J; junction bases unmatched: 11. The CDR3 covers 13 residues. Germline-derived CDR1 and CDR2 are SGHNT and YENEEA. The CDR3 DNA follows: TGTGCCAGCAGCGCACTGACAGGGATGGAGGCTTTCTTT. This gives the protein CASSALTGMEAFF.

V and J are TRBV6-2 or TRBV6-3 and TRBJ1-2, with TRBD1 matching over 9 bases. The CDR3 extends over 16 amino acids. CDR1 is MNHEY, CDR2 SVGEGT, per germline. Germline trimming cut 6 bases from V and 3 bases from J; bases unmatched to any gene: 11. The CDR3 coding sequence is TGTGCCAGCAGCCCTGGGACAGGGTGGATTTACTATGGCTACACCTTC. Translating gives CASSPGTGWIYYGYTF.

V is TRBV5-1 and J is TRBJ1-4; D is unresolved. Per germline, CDR1 SGHRS and CDR2 YFSETQ. The CDR3 contains 16 residues. V lost 6 bases to trimming and J lost 0 bases, with 15 bases between them. The DNA of the CDR3 is TGCGCCAGCAAGACCGCGCCTGACGCAACTAATGAAAAACTGTTTTTT. It codes for CASKTAPDATNEKLFF.

The genes are TRBV5-6 and TRBJ2-5, with 7 bases matching TRBD2. Trimming cost V 0 bases and J 2 bases; bases outside gene matches: 7. CDR1 is SGHDT, CDR2 YYEEEE, per germline. The CDR3 is 16 residues long. CDR3 region: CASSLDLAGAQETQYF. In DNA, the CDR3 is TGTGCCAGCAGCTTGGACCTGGCGGGAGCGCAAGAGACCCAGTACTTC.

The J gene is TRBJ2-5, the V gene TRBV5-4, with a weak D call TRBD1 (6 bases). The V end lost 4 bases, the J end lost 1 base, and 14 bases lay between the germline ends. CDR3 length: 15 residues. CDR1 is SGHNT, CDR2 YYREEE, per germline (reference sequence). DNA for the CDR3: TGTGCCAGCAGCCTACATCGACAGGTCCAAGAGACCCAGTACTTC. Translation: CASSLHRQVQETQYF.

The chain carries TRBV28 and TRBJ2-7, with 10 nucleotides matching TRBD1. This CDR3 contains 14 residues. The germline gives CDR1 MDHEN, CDR2 SYDVKM. V trimming: 5 bases; J trimming: 7 bases; junction bases outside the gene matches: 8. The CDR3, as DNA: TGTGCCAGCAGTCTCCCGGGACAGGGGAGAGAGCAGTACTTC. Translation: CASSLPGQGREQYF.

This clone was observed a single time. The chain combines TRBV24-1 with TRBJ2-1; 10 bases line up with TRBD2. CDR3 length equals 15 residues. J lost 2 bases, V lost 4 bases, and 1 base had no gene match. CDR1 KGHDR and CDR2 SFDVKD come from the germline V gene. DNA of the CDR3: TGTGCCACCAGTGAGACTAGCGGGCCCTACAATGAGCAGTTCTTC. Translating gives CATSETSGPYNEQFF.

This chain links TRBV30 with TRBJ1-2, with D unresolved. This CDR3 has 14 amino acids. Germline-derived CDR1 and CDR2 are GTSNPN and SVGIG (reference sequence). Trimming took off 2 bases at V and 0 bases at J, with 10 bases between the two ends. DNA for the CDR3: TGTGCCTGGAGTCAGTCCGCAACTAACTATGGCTACACCTTC. Its translation is CAWSQSATNYGYTF.

J is TRBJ2-1 and V is TRBV5-4, with TRBD1 matching over 11 bases. The CDR3 covers 15 residues. Per germline, CDR1 SGHNT and CDR2 YYREEE (reference sequence). The ends lost 5 bases at V and 4 bases at J; junction bases unmatched: 5. The CDR3 here is CASRRDRGNYNEQFF. For the CDR3, the DNA is TGTGCCAGCAGACGGGACAGGGGGAATTACAATGAGCAGTTCTTC.

The rearrangement joins TRBV6-5 to TRBJ1-6; D is unclear. Germline V gene data show CDR1 as MNHEY and CDR2 as SVGAGI. CDR3 length equals 15 residues. The V and J ends lost 2 bases and 7 bases respectively, with 12 bases between them. DNA for the CDR3: TGTGCCAGCAGTTACAGGGTGCGAGACAATTCACCCCTCCACTTT. Protein product: CASSYRVRDNSPLHF.

The chain couples TRBV19 to TRBJ1-5; D is unclear. From germline, CDR1 is LNHDA and CDR2 SQIVND (reference sequence). V was pared by 0 bases and J by 0 bases, with 9 bases between. This CDR3 region has 16 residues. The CDR3 loop reads CASSIDLWYSNQPQHF. The CDR3, as DNA: TGTGCCAGTAGTATAGATTTGTGGTATAGCAATCAGCCCCAGCATTTT.

The chain is built from TRBV28 and TRBJ2-7; 8 nucleotides agree with TRBD1. Losses at the gene ends were 2 bases for V and 3 bases for J; bases not matched to a gene: 3. This CDR3 region has 14 residues. The germline V gene encodes CDR1 MDHEN and CDR2 SYDVKM. For the CDR3, the DNA is TGTGCCAGCAGTTTAGCAGGGGGCCTCTACGAGCAGTACTTC. This gives the protein CASSLAGGLYEQYF. Filled out from reference TRBV28 and TRBJ2-7, the complete variable domain reads DVKVTQSSRYLVKRTGEKVFLECVQDMDHENMFWYRQDPGLGLRLIYFSYDVKMKEKGDIPEGYSVSREKKERFSLILESASTNQTSMYLCASSLAGGLYEQYFGPGTRLTVT.

The rearrangement joins TRBV19 to TRBJ1-1; D is ambiguous. CDR3 length equals 12 residues. The germline CDR1 and CDR2 sequences are LNHDA and SQIVND (reference sequence). Between the trimmed V and J ends, which lost 2 bases and 5 bases, there was a span of 6 bases. CDR3 protein: CASSILGTEAFF. The CDR3 nucleotides read TGTGCCAGTAGTATATTAGGGACTGAAGCTTTCTTT.

The rearrangement links TRBV5-1 to TRBJ2-2, with D perhaps matching TRBD1 or TRBD2 (5 bases each). The CDR3 spans 16 residues. The germline V gene has CDR1 SGHRS and CDR2 YFSETQ. Trimming left V 1 base short and J 0 bases short, with 10 bases between. CDR3: CASSLNVGANTGELFF. Here the CDR3 DNA reads TGCGCCAGCAGCTTGAATGTGGGGGCGAACACCGGGGAGCTGTTTTTT.

V usage is TRBV19 and J usage is TRBJ1-3; a possible D gene is TRBD1 (6 bases). V was clipped by 3 bases and J by 0 bases, with 21 bases between them. Germline assignment: CDR1 LNHDA and CDR2 SQIVND (reference sequence). The CDR3 loop spans 19 amino acids. The chain's CDR3 is CASSMEDGGHLLSGNTIYF. The CDR3 region has the DNA TGTGCCAGTAGTATGGAGGACGGGGGCCATCTCCTCTCTGGAAACACCATATATTTT.

V gene TRBV27 combines with J gene TRBJ1-5; TRBD1 is a possible D gene (6 bases). The germline V and J ends were trimmed by 2 bases and 0 bases, with 8 bases remaining between them. Per the germline V gene, CDR1 is MNHEY and CDR2 is SMNVEV (reference sequence). CDR3 length: 15 residues. The CDR3 reads CASSLGTYSNQPQHF. The DNA for the CDR3 is TGTGCCAGCAGTTTAGGGACATATAGCAATCAGCCCCAGCATTTT.

The chain joins TRBV7-2 to TRBJ2-7; perhaps TRBD2 as D (6 bases). Germline assignment: CDR1 SGHTA and CDR2 FQGNSA. The CDR3 totals 14 residues. V was trimmed by 3 bases and J by 2 bases, leaving 11 bases between them. The CDR3 region has the DNA TGTGCCAGCAGCTTCGGGGGATCTGCCTACGAGCAGTACTTC. Protein: CASSFGGSAYEQYF. Variable domain in full (rest from reference TRBV7-2 and TRBJ2-7): GAGVSQSPSNKVTEKGKDVELRCDPISGHTALYWYRQSLGQGLEFLIYFQGNSAPDKSGLPSDRFSAERTGGSVSTLTIQRTQQEDSAVYLCASSFGGSAYEQYFGPGTRLTVT.

The chain uses TRBV5-8 and TRBJ1-4; D perhaps matches TRBD1 (5 bases). Deletions cut 4 bases from V and 10 bases from J, with 26 bases between. Germline V gives CDR1 SGHTS, CDR2 YDEGEE. The CDR3 is made up of 17 amino acids. The CDR3 DNA reads as TGTGCCAGCAGCACCGGACACCAATGGCTAGACAGCGGAAAACTGTTTTTT. It codes for CASSTGHQWLDSGKLFF. The full variable domain, rest sourced from reference TRBV5-8 and TRBJ1-4, is EAGVTQSPTHLIKTRGQQATLRCSPISGHTSVYWYQQALGLGLQFLLWYDEGEERNRGNFPPRFSGRQFPNYSSELNVNALELEDSALYLCASSTGHQWLDSGKLFFGSGTQLSVL.

Written as DNA, the CDR3 is TGTGCCAGCAGCTTAACCGGGGCCGGGGAGCTGTTTTTT. This gives the protein CASSLTGAGELFF. The rearrangement links TRBV7-9 to TRBJ2-2; tentative D call: TRBD2 (5 bases). V dropped 2 bases and J dropped 6 bases, with 7 bases sitting between them. The CDR3 spans 13 residues. Per the germline V gene, CDR1 is SEHNR and CDR2 is FQNEAQ (reference sequence).

This clone was seen only once. This chain connects TRBV3-1 (or the pseudogene TRBV3-2) to TRBJ2-3, with a tentative D call TRBD2 (6 bases). V was trimmed by 3 bases and J by 3 bases, leaving 13 bases between them. CDR3 size: 15 residues. The germline V gene has CDR1 LGHDT and CDR2 YNNKEL (reference sequence). The CDR3 sequence: CASSHNGSGTDTQYF. The CDR3 DNA reads TGTGCCAGCAGCCATAACGGGAGTGGGACAGATACGCAGTATTTT.